A single sample is the source of the 12 T cell receptor beta chains below, sequenced in a study of OX40 agonist ivuxolimab in advanced cancers. Clones were sequenced by immunoSEQ multiplex PCR, and TCRdb holds only the in-frame ones, with some missing. This table has some 60,000 clones, around 84% appearing once. Source: CD4+ or CD8+ T cells sorted from blood, taken in a trial of the OX40 agonist ivuxolimab. The receptors here all came from an adult with an advanced solid tumor such as melanoma, head and neck, liver or kidney cancer.

For the CDR3, the DNA is TGTGCCAGCAGCGTAGGGTTAGAAGGGACACCACCAGGAAACACCATATATTTT. Translating gives CASSVGLEGTPPGNTIYF. The chain has TRBV9 and TRBJ1-3, with D possibly being TRBD1 (6 bases). In germline, CDR1 is SGDLS, CDR2 YYNGEE. Trimming shortened V by 0 bases and J by 4 bases, and 20 bases separated the two germline ends. The CDR3 runs 18 residues.

The V and J genes are TRBV29-1 and TRBJ1-5; D uncertain. The CDR3 runs 13 residues. Germline lookup yields CDR1 SQVTM and CDR2 ANQGSEA. V lost 5 bases and J lost 1, with 9 bases in between. The CDR3 here is CSVSTDSNQPQHF. CDR3 nucleotide sequence: TGCAGCGTTAGCACTGACAGCAATCAGCCCCAGCATTTT.

As for this clone: This same CDR3 is encoded by further DNA sequences in the sample. The V call is TRBV6-5, the J call TRBJ1-2; TRBD1 agrees at 11 bases. The germline V gene has CDR1 MNHEY and CDR2 SVGAGI. J was trimmed by 4 bases and V by 6 bases; bases with no gene match: 4. This CDR3 comprises 14 residues. DNA of the CDR3: TGTGCCAGCAGCCGAGGGACAGGGGGCTATGGCTACACCTTC. It translates to CASSRGTGGYGYTF.

J is TRBJ1-2 and V is TRBV6-5; 8 bases agree with TRBD1. The ends lost 6 bases at V and 7 bases at J; junction bases unmatched: 10. This CDR3 region has 14 residues. The germline gives CDR1 MNHEY, CDR2 SVGAGI. CDR3 coding DNA: TGTGCCAGCAGGGACAGGGTAAATGTCGGTGGCTACACCTTC. As protein: CASRDRVNVGGYTF.

This chain connects TRBV6-1 to TRBJ1-5; D is unresolved. Trimming cost V 4 bases and J 3 bases, with 7 bases left between them. Germline-derived CDR1 and CDR2 are MNHNS and SASEGT. The CDR3 totals 13 residues. The CDR3 loop reads CASSGEINQPQHF. The DNA for the CDR3 is TGTGCCAGCAGTGGGGAAATCAATCAGCCCCAGCATTTT.

This clone was detected only a few times. The rearrangement uses TRBV4-3 and TRBJ2-2, with 14 bases lining up with TRBD2. This CDR3 is 16 amino acids long. After removal of 1 base from V and 5 bases from J, the junction contained 0 bases not matched to a gene. CDR1 and CDR2 from the germline V gene are LGHNA and YSLEER. The CDR3: CASSQGTSGGTGELFF. In DNA, the CDR3 is TGCGCCAGCAGCCAAGGGACTAGCGGGGGGACCGGGGAGCTGTTTTTT.

As for this clone: A junction end diverges from the germline sequence, so it may reflect a read error. This chain links TRBV6-1 with TRBJ2-5; D is perhaps TRBD1 (6 bases). The CDR3 loop spans 16 amino acids. Germline V lookup: CDR1 MNHNS, CDR2 SASEGT. The CDR3 nucleotides are TGTGCCAGCAGGGAAGGGGGTGGCAGGGCCGGGAAGACCCAGTACTTC. This sequence encodes CASREGGGRAGKTQYF.

This chain links TRBV28 with TRBJ1-1; weak D call: TRBD1 (6 bases). Trimming left V 3 bases short and J 1 base short, with 9 bases between. Germline V lookup: CDR1 MDHEN, CDR2 SYDVKM. CDR3 size: 14 residues. The CDR3 loop reads CASSLSTGNTEAFF. CDR3 in DNA: TGTGCCAGCAGTTTGTCGACAGGGAACACTGAAGCTTTCTTT.

The rearrangement uses TRBV30 and TRBJ1-4; D is unresolved. V lost 7 bases and J lost 6, with 9 bases in between. The CDR3 loop spans 11 amino acids. From germline, CDR1 is GTSNPN and CDR2 SVGIG (reference sequence). The CDR3 loop is CASTLDEKLFF. CDR3 in DNA: TGTGCCTCCACTCTTGATGAAAAACTGTTTTTT.

This chain uses TRBV6-5 with TRBJ1-3; D remains unclear. CDR3 size: 16 residues. Trimming pared 4 bases from V and 4 bases from J, leaving 17 bases between. Germline lookup yields CDR1 MNHEY and CDR2 SVGAGI. The CDR3 loop is CASSSRTVRRGNTIYF. As DNA, the CDR3 is TGTGCCAGCAGTTCACGGACGGTTCGACGAGGAAACACCATATATTTT.

The chain uses TRBV5-1 and TRBJ2-3, with unresolved D. CDR3 length equals 15 residues. V was clipped by 0 bases and J by 1 base, with 9 bases between them. CDR1 is SGHRS and CDR2 is YFSETQ in the germline V gene. Written as DNA, the CDR3 is TGCGCCAGCAGCTTGGAACCCAGAGGCACAGATACGCAGTATTTT. Translating gives CASSLEPRGTDTQYF.

The chain links TRBV7-8 to TRBJ2-7; 8 nucleotides agree with TRBD1. The CDR3 is 16 residues long. CDR1 is SGHVS and CDR2 is FQNEAQ in the germline V gene. The V and J ends lost 3 bases and 5 bases, in that order; junction bases with no gene match: 12. CDR3 region: CASSFYIGTGDDEQYF. The CDR3 DNA sequence: TGTGCCAGCAGCTTTTACATTGGGACAGGTGATGACGAGCAGTACTTC.